A selection of T cell receptor beta chains follows, all from one sample in a study of early T cells in non-severe SARS-CoV-2 infection. TCRdb passed the 5' RACE reads through MiXCR, listing each CDR3 protein once. The repertoire holds about 80,000 distinct CDR3 sequences, with less than 15% as singletons. Specimen: whole blood. The receptors stem from an adult who was a healthcare worker with PCR-confirmed SARS-CoV-2 infection or an uninfected control (not recorded which). CDR3s include the opening cysteine and the closing phenylalanine or tryptophan. D genes are given only for firm matches. Not all rows give a size; the values are once, few, many and, for expanded clones, a class.

CDR3aa: CASTRSPTYEQYF; CDR3nt: TGTGCCAGCACCCGGAGTCCCACCTACGAGCAGTACTTC; j_gene: TRBJ2-7; v_gene: TRBV28; abundance: NA; d_gene: NA
CDR3aa: CSVGGTGNQPQHF; CDR3nt: TGCAGCGTTGGAGGGACAGGCAATCAGCCCCAGCATTTT; j_gene: TRBJ1-5; v_gene: TRBV29-1; abundance: few; d_gene: TRBD1
CDR3aa: CASHSEPFEQYF; CDR3nt: TGTGCCAGCCACTCCGAACCTTTTGAGCAGTACTTC; j_gene: TRBJ2-7; v_gene: TRBV28; abundance: few; d_gene: NA
CDR3aa: CASTLSGTQYF; CDR3nt: TGTGCCAGCACCCTTTCGGGTACGCAGTATTTT; j_gene: TRBJ2-3; v_gene: TRBV28; abundance: NA; d_gene: NA
CDR3aa: CATSDPGAIGDEKLFF; CDR3nt: TGTGCCACCAGTGATCCCGGGGCCATAGGGGATGAAAAACTGTTTTTT; j_gene: TRBJ1-4; v_gene: TRBV24-1; abundance: NA; d_gene: NA
CDR3aa: CASGPVGRASYEQYF; CDR3nt: TGTGCCAGCGGACCAGTTGGGCGGGCCTCCTACGAGCAGTACTTC; j_gene: TRBJ2-7; v_gene: TRBV11-2; abundance: many; d_gene: NA
CDR3aa: CASSNPRGSDEQYF; CDR3nt: TGTGCCAGCAGCAACCCACGAGGGTCGGACGAGCAGTACTTC; j_gene: TRBJ2-7; v_gene: TRBV5-6; abundance: many; d_gene: NA
CDR3aa: CASSLSRYDTTNYGYTF; CDR3nt: TGTGCCAGCAGTTTATCTCGGTACGACACCACTAACTATGGCTACACCTTC; j_gene: TRBJ1-2; v_gene: TRBV27; abundance: NA; d_gene: NA
CDR3aa: CASGQGNTEAFF; CDR3nt: TGTGCCAGCGGGCAGGGGAACACTGAAGCTTTCTTT; j_gene: TRBJ1-1; v_gene: TRBV7-9; abundance: few; d_gene: NA
CDR3aa: CASSARGGPINEQFF; CDR3nt: TGTGCCAGCAGCGCGCGGGGGGGACCTATCAATGAGCAGTTCTTC; j_gene: TRBJ2-1; v_gene: TRBV9; abundance: many; d_gene: TRBD2
CDR3aa: CASSPPLMTQETQYF; CDR3nt: TGTGCCAGCAGTCCCCCCCTGATGACTCAAGAGACCCAGTACTTC; j_gene: TRBJ2-5; v_gene: TRBV28; abundance: NA; d_gene: NA
CDR3aa: CASSAGTSGRPQETQYF; CDR3nt: TGCGCCAGCAGTGCCGGGACTAGCGGGAGGCCCCAAGAGACCCAGTACTTC; j_gene: TRBJ2-5; v_gene: TRBV10-2; abundance: many; d_gene: TRBD2
CDR3aa: CASSVTGGHGYTF; CDR3nt: TGCGCCAGCAGCGTCACAGGGGGCCATGGCTACACCTTC; j_gene: TRBJ1-2; v_gene: TRBV5-1; abundance: NA; d_gene: TRBD1
CDR3aa: CASSLNRAYEQYF; CDR3nt: TGTGCCAGCAGCTTAAACAGGGCCTACGAGCAGTACTTC; j_gene: TRBJ2-7; v_gene: TRBV7-2; abundance: few; d_gene: NA
CDR3aa: CASSFGNEQFF; CDR3nt: TGTGCCAGCAGCTTCGGCAATGAGCAGTTCTTC; j_gene: TRBJ2-1; v_gene: TRBV7-9; abundance: few; d_gene: NA
CDR3aa: CATSGAGTNTEAFF; CDR3nt: TGTGCCACCAGTGGGGCAGGGACGAACACTGAAGCTTTCTTT; j_gene: TRBJ1-1; v_gene: TRBV24-1; abundance: NA; d_gene: NA
CDR3aa: CASSFLASGRHTQYF; CDR3nt: TGTGCCAGCAGCTTTCTGGCTAGCGGGAGACATACGCAGTATTTT; j_gene: TRBJ2-3; v_gene: TRBV27; abundance: NA; d_gene: TRBD2
CDR3aa: CASSYPSALNTDTQYF; CDR3nt: TGTGCCAGCAGTTACCCCAGCGCGTTGAACACAGATACGCAGTATTTT; j_gene: TRBJ2-3; v_gene: TRBV6-2/TRBV6-3; abundance: NA; d_gene: NA
CDR3aa: CASRLLTGGETQYF; CDR3nt: TGTGCCAGCAGGCTTCTCACAGGGGGAGAGACCCAGTACTTC; j_gene: TRBJ2-5; v_gene: TRBV27; abundance: many; d_gene: TRBD1
CDR3aa: CASTRGLVQETQYF; CDR3nt: TGTGCCAGCACTAGGGGACTAGTCCAAGAGACCCAGTACTTC; j_gene: TRBJ2-5; v_gene: TRBV6-1; abundance: many; d_gene: TRBD2
CDR3aa: CSVSRAGVIDTQYF; CDR3nt: TGCAGCGTCTCCAGAGCGGGAGTGATTGATACGCAGTATTTT; j_gene: TRBJ2-3; v_gene: TRBV29-1; abundance: NA; d_gene: TRBD2
CDR3aa: CASSQGTSYSNQPQHF; CDR3nt: TGTGCCAGCAGCCAAGGGACCAGCTATAGCAATCAGCCCCAGCATTTT; j_gene: TRBJ1-5; v_gene: TRBV3-1; abundance: many; d_gene: NA